The rows below give T cell receptor beta chains drawn from one sample of a study of T cell repertoires in cytomegalovirus infection. No antigen has been identified for these receptors. MiXCR, applied by TCRdb to the reads, yields one record per CDR3 protein. The data hold approximately 500,000 distinct CDR3 sequences, with roughly a third observed a single time. The sample here was cultured PBMCs, taken from culture after CMV antigen stimulation. Receptors were obtained from a human donor in good health (CMV status not recorded). Some clones in this sample may be carry-over from other donors' samples. The CDR3 runs from the conserved cysteine through the conserved F or W. Each record gives: V gene, J gene, clone size, D gene, CDR3 protein, CDR3 DNA. A D gene is named only where the DNA matches it firmly. Clone size is stated in some rows and not others, as once, few, many or a class when expanded.

TRBV7-6	TRBJ1-1	few	.	CASSLRLNLLDGTVNTEAFF	TGTGCCAGCAGCTTAAGGCTAAATCTCCTAGACGGAACGGTGAACACTGAAGCTTTCTTT
TRBV6-1	TRBJ2-7	few	.	CASAGGNYYEQYF	TGTGCCAGCGCAGGTGGAAACTACTACGAGCAGTACTTC
TRBV24-1	TRBJ2-1	.	TRBD2	CATSDLEGLAVNEQFF	TGTGCCACCAGTGATTTGGAGGGACTAGCGGTGAATGAGCAGTTCTTC
TRBV11-2	TRBJ2-1	.	TRBD2	CASSNIKREGYNEQFF	TGTGCCAGCAGCAATATAAAGCGGGAGGGATACAATGAGCAGTTCTTC
TRBV6-2/TRBV6-3	TRBJ2-1	.	.	CASRGAPPSGYNEQFF	TGTGCCAGCAGGGGTGCGCCCCCCTCGGGTTACAATGAGCAGTTCTTC
TRBV6-5	TRBJ2-7	few	.	CASSYSSRLGYEQYF	TGTGCCAGCAGTTACTCGAGCAGGCTGGGCTACGAGCAGTACTTC
TRBV27	TRBJ1-1	few	.	CASSSGAEMNTEAFF	TGTGCCAGCAGTTCAGGGGCCGAAATGAACACTGAAGCTTTCTTT
TRBV7-8	TRBJ2-7	many	.	CASSPIGDGTYEQYF	TGTGCCAGCAGTCCAATTGGGGACGGAACCTACGAGCAGTACTTC
TRBV4-3	TRBJ2-1	.	.	CASSQLGKAGENNEQFF	TGCGCCAGCAGCCAACTGGGAAAGGCAGGGGAAAACAATGAGCAGTTCTTC
TRBV27	TRBJ2-1	few	.	CASSLSLRYSYNEQFF	TGTGCCAGCAGTTTATCCTTGCGCTACTCCTACAATGAGCAGTTCTTC
TRBV4-1	TRBJ2-5	.	.	CASSQAQQETQYF	TGCGCCAGCAGCCAAGCACAGCAAGAGACCCAGTACTTC
TRBV7-9	TRBJ2-7	.	.	CASSLDDGTSYEQYF	TGTGCCAGCAGCTTAGATGACGGGACCTCCTACGAGCAGTACTTC
TRBV5-1	TRBJ2-1	few	TRBD2	CASSFGLAGANEQFF	TGCGCCAGCAGCTTCGGACTAGCGGGAGCGAATGAGCAGTTCTTC
TRBV20-1	TRBJ2-1	.	TRBD2	CSAREGLIDEQFF	TGCAGTGCTAGGGAGGGACTAATCGATGAGCAGTTCTTC
TRBV6-1	TRBJ2-1	few	.	CASSNLRGEQFF	TGTGCCAGCAGTAACCTCCGGGGTGAGCAGTTCTTC
TRBV7-2	TRBJ2-7	many	.	CASSAPGRSSYEQYF	TGTGCCAGCAGCGCACCGGGACGTAGCTCCTACGAGCAGTACTTC
TRBV6-2/TRBV6-3	TRBJ2-3	.	.	CASSPFVSGARDTQYF	TGTGCCAGCAGTCCTTTTGTGTCGGGAGCTAGAGATACGCAGTATTTT
TRBV7-2	TRBJ1-5	.	TRBD1	CASSRTGQGANQPQHF	TGTGCCAGCAGCCGCACCGGGCAGGGGGCGAATCAGCCCCAGCATTTT
TRBV2	TRBJ2-1	once	.	CVSSDFWDSVKYNEQFF	TGTGTCAGCAGTGACTTCTGGGACTCCGTGAAATACAATGAGCAGTTCTTC
TRBV5-1	TRBJ2-1	.	.	CASSLRAGKMNEQFF	TGCGCCAGCAGCTTGAGGGCGGGAAAGATGAATGAGCAGTTCTTC
TRBV7-8	TRBJ1-2	few	TRBD1	CASSLTSTGLVGYTF	TGTGCCAGCAGCCTGACCTCGACAGGGTTGGTAGGCTACACCTTC
TRBV15	TRBJ2-1	.	TRBD2	CATSRELTGTSGSKQFF	TGTGCCACCAGCAGAGAGCTCACCGGGACTAGCGGGAGTAAGCAGTTCTTC
TRBV19	TRBJ2-3	few	.	CASSIFGEVTDTQYF	TGTGCCAGTAGTATTTTTGGGGAGGTCACAGATACGCAGTATTTT
TRBV6-2/TRBV6-3	TRBJ1-1	many	TRBD1	CASRQGALAEAFF	TGTGCCAGCAGACAGGGGGCCTTAGCTGAAGCTTTCTTT
TRBV6-2/TRBV6-3	TRBJ1-1	.	.	CASIGRMNTEAFF	TGTGCCAGCATTGGACGGATGAACACTGAAGCTTTCTTT
TRBV7-8	TRBJ1-1	few	.	CASSSTWGYRMNTEAFF	TGTGCCAGCAGCTCCACCTGGGGATACAGGATGAACACTGAAGCTTTCTTT
TRBV4-1	TRBJ2-3	.	.	CASSQIGLNTDTQYF	TGCGCCAGCAGCCAAATTGGACTGAACACAGATACGCAGTATTTT
TRBV7-2	TRBJ2-5	many	.	CASAGTYQETQYF	TGTGCCAGTGCCGGGACATACCAAGAGACCCAGTACTTC
TRBV7-8	TRBJ1-2	many	.	CASSSNSMGLSPTF	TGTGCCAGCAGCTCTAACTCGATGGGCCTAAGCCCCACCTTC
TRBV7-6	TRBJ2-2	.	.	CASSLRPSGTGELFF	TGTGCCAGCAGCTTACGGCCTAGTGGCACCGGGGAGCTGTTTTTT
TRBV29-1	TRBJ2-2	.	TRBD2	CSVDVLAGDTGELFF	TGCAGCGTTGATGTATTAGCGGGAGACACCGGGGAGCTGTTTTTT